A selection of T cell receptor beta chains follows, all from one sample in a study of CD8 T cells in Susac syndrome. TCRdb reprocessed the immunoSEQ multiplex PCR reads via MiXCR and lists one record per CDR3 protein. Found here are about 130,000 distinct CDR3 sequences, over 90% of them singletons; the top ten hold approximately 0.18%. Material for sequencing was CD8+ T cells from PBMCs. These receptors all stem from a human donor with Susac syndrome. CDR3s include the opening cysteine and the closing phenylalanine or tryptophan. The D gene is left open where the match is weak. Clone size, where shown, is once, few, many, or a class for clones that have expanded.

>TRBV6-1|TRBD2|NA|TRBJ2-4
CASSPILSGRAKNIQYF
TGTGCCAGCAGTCCTATTCTTAGCGGGAGAGCCAAAAACATTCAGTACTTC
>TRBV12-3/TRBV12-4|NA|NA|TRBJ1-1
CASSLLSPREAFF
TGTGCCAGCAGTTTGCTAAGCCCCCGGGAAGCTTTCTTT
>TRBV27|TRBD1|NA|TRBJ1-1
CASSLSTGNPNTEAFF
TGTGCCAGCAGTTTATCGACAGGGAACCCGAACACTGAAGCTTTCTTT
>TRBV4-1|TRBD2|NA|TRBJ2-5
CASSQPGLAGDRQETQYF
TGCGCCAGCAGCCAGCCGGGACTAGCGGGAGATAGGCAAGAGACCCAGTACTTC
>TRBV30|NA|NA|TRBJ2-5
CAWGNGGHQETQYF
TGTGCCTGGGGGAATGGTGGGCATCAAGAGACCCAGTACTTC
>TRBV12-3/TRBV12-4|NA|NA|TRBJ2-1
CASKTNEQFF
TGTGCCAGCAAAACTAATGAGCAGTTCTTC
>TRBV9|NA|NA|TRBJ1-2
CASSVQGLGGYTF
TGTGCCAGCAGTGTACAGGGTCTGGGTGGCTACACCTTC
>TRBV29-1|TRBD1|once|TRBJ1-5
CSVRQGRNQPQHF
TGCAGCGTCAGACAGGGGAGGAATCAGCCCCAGCATTTT
>TRBV7-9|NA|NA|TRBJ2-2
CAGTGLNTGELFF
TGTGCCGGTACAGGGTTGAACACCGGGGAGCTGTTTTTT
>TRBV27|NA|NA|TRBJ2-6
CASREGATGANVLTF
TGTGCCAGCAGGGAGGGGGCCACCGGGGCCAACGTCCTGACTTTC
>TRBV27|NA|once|TRBJ1-4
CASSLAYRAGTEKLFF
TGTGCCAGCAGTTTAGCCTACAGGGCCGGTACGGAAAAACTGTTTTTT
>TRBV29-1|NA|NA|TRBJ1-2
CSVVADAHYGYTF
TGCAGCGTTGTCGCTGACGCTCATTATGGCTACACCTTC
>TRBV6-5|NA|NA|TRBJ1-1
CASNDRIKAFF
TGTGCCAGCAACGACAGGATTAAGGCTTTCTTT
>TRBV14|TRBD2|NA|TRBJ2-1
CASSHFGPQAGGGGSYNEQFF
TGTGCCAGCAGCCACTTTGGACCCCAAGCGGGAGGAGGGGGCTCCTACAATGAGCAGTTCTTC
>TRBV6-1|TRBD2|NA|TRBJ2-3
CASRRGSSSGISDTQYF
TGTGCCAGCAGAAGAGGGTCGTCTAGCGGGATCTCAGATACGCAGTATTTT
>TRBV15|NA|NA|TRBJ2-3
CATSTDVSADTQYF
TGTGCCACCAGCACGGATGTTAGCGCAGATACGCAGTATTTT
>TRBV7-3|NA|NA|TRBJ1-1
CASSRGGTNTEAFF
TGTGCCAGCAGCCGCGGGGGGACGAACACTGAAGCTTTCTTT
>TRBV7-3|TRBD1|NA|TRBJ1-1
CASSLKGQGYTEAFF
TGTGCCAGCAGCTTAAAGGGACAGGGGTACACTGAAGCTTTCTTT
>TRBV21-1|NA|NA|TRBJ2-1
CARKGGRTYNEQFF
TGTGCCCGAAAGGGCGGGCGCACCTACAATGAGCAGTTCTTC
>TRBV29-1|TRBD2|NA|TRBJ2-7
CSVEIGGSSYEQYF
TGCAGCGTTGAAATTGGCGGGAGCTCCTACGAGCAGTACTTC
>TRBV24-1|NA|NA|TRBJ2-7
CATSDSLTSFLLGPEQYF
TGTGCCACCAGTGATTCCCTCACTAGTTTTCTCCTGGGTCCCGAGCAGTACTTC
>TRBV12-3/TRBV12-4|NA|NA|TRBJ2-7
CASSLLEVFPYEQYF
TGTGCCAGCAGCCTCCTGGAAGTCTTTCCCTACGAGCAGTACTTC
>TRBV2|NA|NA|TRBJ2-7
CASMTGQYF
TGTGCCAGCATGACGGGGCAGTACTTC
>TRBV5-1|NA|NA|TRBJ1-1
CASSSPGATEAFF
TGCGCCAGCAGCTCACCAGGGGCCACTGAAGCTTTCTTT
>TRBV2|TRBD1|NA|TRBJ1-5
CASSVSVGGVQPQHF
TGTGCCAGCAGTGTATCTGTAGGGGGCGTTCAGCCCCAGCATTTT
>TRBV27|NA|NA|TRBJ2-6
CASTDRVISGANVLTF
TGTGCCAGCACTGATAGGGTCATCTCTGGGGCCAACGTCCTGACTTTC
>TRBV27|NA|NA|TRBJ2-5
CASSSPVQETQYF
TGTGCCAGCAGTTCTCCAGTTCAAGAGACCCAGTACTTC
>TRBV28|TRBD1|NA|TRBJ2-5
CASSMGQANQETQYF
TGTGCCAGCAGCATGGGACAGGCAAACCAAGAGACCCAGTACTTC